This T cell receptor (beta chain) was found in a study of T cell changes during pregnancy in multiple sclerosis. The CDR3 loop spans 14 amino acids. The germline gives CDR1 PRHDT, CDR2 FYEKMQ (reference sequence). The trim removed 5 bases at V and 9 bases at J, leaving 5 bases unmatched. The repertoire was sequenced with immunoSEQ multiplex PCR; TCRdb's copy has only in-frame clones and lacks some. The table records some 80,000 clones, 92% of them present only once. The genes are TRBV13 and TRBJ1-6; 9 nucleotides line up with TRBD1. Sequences were derived from peripheral blood, sampled before pregnancy. The clonotype originates from a female donor with multiple sclerosis, enrolled in a pregnancy study. The CDR3 here is CASSLQGAGSPLHF. The CDR3 DNA sequence: TGTGCCAGCAGCCTACAGGGGGCCGGTTCACCCCTCCACTTT. The variable domain in full, completed from reference TRBV13 and TRBJ1-6, reads AAGVIQSPRHLIKEKRETATLKCYPIPRHDTVYWYQQGPGQDPQFLISFYEKMQSDKGSIPDRFSAQQFSDYHSELNMSSLELGDSALYFCASSLQGAGSPLHFGNGTRLTVT.